The rows below give T cell receptor beta chains drawn from one sample of a study of T cells in Graves' hyperthyroidism and ophthalmopathy. TCRdb called the multiplex PCR reads again in MiXCR, with one record for every CDR3 protein. Altogether about 700,000 distinct CDR3 sequences are present, just under 45% being singletons, with the ten largest covering less than 9.5%. Input material: peripheral blood or thyroid tissue (not recorded which). These TCRs come from an adult man with Graves' disease, either hyperthyroidism or ophthalmopathy (not recorded which). Both conserved end residues are trimmed from each CDR3.

V: TRBV24-1
J: TRBJ1-2
CDR3: ATSDRRQGALLYGYT

V: TRBV12-3/TRBV12-4
J: TRBJ2-2
CDR3: ASSWGQAGTGELF

V: TRBV7-6
J: TRBJ1-1
CDR3: ASSLDPGTNTEAF

V: TRBV6-6
J: TRBJ1-6
CDR3: ASSYEQYNSPLH

V: TRBV12-3/TRBV12-4
J: TRBJ1-5
CDR3: ASSLFHSDQPQH

V: TRBV2
J: TRBJ1-1
CDR3: ASRSTGRSEAF

V: TRBV7-9
J: TRBJ2-7
CDR3: ASSSGPGEQY

V: TRBV20-1
J: TRBJ1-2
CDR3: SARDRGQGTYSNYGYT

V: TRBV20-1
J: TRBJ1-3
CDR3: SARDNGNTIY

V: TRBV12-3/TRBV12-4
J: TRBJ1-5
CDR3: ASSLWQGRGNQPQH

V: TRBV12-3/TRBV12-4
J: TRBJ1-5
CDR3: ASSLSIQPQH

V: TRBV12-3/TRBV12-4
J: TRBJ1-1
CDR3: ASSFSGERAF

V: TRBV7-2
J: TRBJ2-7
CDR3: ASSFGTSGTYEQY

V: TRBV11-3
J: TRBJ2-7
CDR3: ASSLEGVGVLAGVGQY

V: TRBV20-1
J: TRBJ2-7
CDR3: SARDEAEHYEQY